Shown below are 10 T cell receptor beta chains from a single sample sequenced in a study of blood T cell repertoires in COVID-19. TCRdb's copy holds only in-frame clones and misses some; the assay was immunoSEQ multiplex PCR. The repertoire holds 220,000 or so clones, over 75% seen once, with 3% to 4% in the top ten. Specimen: PBMCs or T cells enriched from blood (not recorded which). The source of these receptors is a woman aged 60-70 years who had recovered from COVID-19.

This chain joins TRBV12-3 or TRBV12-4 and TRBJ1-1; no clear D. CDR3 size: 12 residues. V was clipped by 9 bases and J by 2 bases, with 10 bases between them. CDR3 sequence reads: CASRDFNTEAFF. DNA of the CDR3: TGTGCCAGTCGGGATTTTAACACTGAAGCTTTCTTT.

A word on this clone: Other DNA sequences of this sample code for an identical CDR3. The V and J genes are TRBV7-9 and TRBJ2-5; weak D call: TRBD2 (6 bases). The germline V gene encodes CDR1 SEHNR and CDR2 FQNEAQ (reference sequence). CDR3 size: 13 residues. Trimming removed 2 bases from V and 5 bases from J, with 9 bases in between. Written as DNA, the CDR3 is TGTGCCAGCAGCTTAAATGGGGGGGAGACCCAGTACTTC. This encodes CASSLNGGETQYF.

V usage is TRBV9 and J usage is TRBJ2-2; tentative D call: TRBD2 (5 bases). V gave up 0 bases and J gave up 4 bases, with 7 bases separating them. This CDR3 contains 14 residues. Germline CDR1 and CDR2: SGDLS and YYNGEE. The CDR3 region is CASSVVGITGELFF. The CDR3 DNA sequence: TGTGCCAGCAGCGTAGTCGGGATCACCGGGGAGCTGTTTTTT.

The chain employs TRBV29-1 and TRBJ2-3, with D perhaps TRBD1 (5 bases). CDR1 is SQVTM and CDR2 is ANQGSEA in the germline V gene. The CDR3 sequence is 13 residues long. Deletions cut 4 bases from V and 3 bases from J, with 11 bases between. CDR3 protein: CSVGTPETDTQYF. The CDR3 nucleotides are TGCAGCGTTGGGACACCAGAAACAGATACGCAGTATTTT.

This chain uses TRBV7-8 with TRBJ2-1; D perhaps matches TRBD2 (7 bases). The V end lost 4 bases, the J end lost 2 bases, and 9 bases lay between the germline ends. The germline gives CDR1 SGHVS, CDR2 FQNEAQ. CDR3 length equals 14 residues. CDR3 sequence reads: CASSWGGPYNEQFF. The CDR3 DNA is TGTGCCAGCAGCTGGGGGGGGCCCTACAATGAGCAGTTCTTC.

The genes are TRBV12-3 or TRBV12-4 and TRBJ1-3, with a tentative D call TRBD1 (6 bases). V was trimmed by 2 bases and J by 4 bases, leaving 6 bases between them. The CDR3 consists of 13 residues. The CDR3 DNA sequence: TGTGCCAGCAGTTTAACAGGGGGAAACACCATATATTTT. Translation: CASSLTGGNTIYF.

The chain carries TRBV3-1 (or the pseudogene TRBV3-2) and TRBJ2-1, with 9 bases that match TRBD1. The V and J ends lost 7 bases and 6 bases, in that order; junction bases with no gene match: 13. Germline lookup yields CDR1 LGHDT and CDR2 YNNKEL (reference sequence). The CDR3 totals 16 residues. This CDR3 is CASKWGDRVQSNEQFF. The CDR3 DNA is TGTGCCAGCAAATGGGGGGACAGGGTACAGAGCAATGAGCAGTTCTTC.

The V call is TRBV19, the J call TRBJ1-1; TRBD1 is a possible D gene (6 bases). Looked up from germline, CDR1 is LNHDA and CDR2 is SQIVND (reference sequence). The CDR3 is 15 amino acids. The V gene lost 5 bases and the J gene lost 4 bases, with 17 bases spanning the gap. CDR3 region: CASSFSQGRGTEAFF. The CDR3 DNA sequence: TGTGCCAGTAGTTTTTCACAGGGACGGGGCACTGAAGCTTTCTTT.

With regard to this clone: Without the conserved terminal phenylalanine or tryptophan, this CDR3 likely stems from a read error. The limits of the CDR3 on the DNA are not certain, so only TCRdb's listed CDR3 is given. V and J are TRBV9 and TRBJ2-3; no check of the table's D call, TRBD2, against the DNA was made. The CDR3 spans 14 amino acids, including both terminal residues. Germline assignment: CDR1 SGDLS and CDR2 YYNGEE. This CDR3 is CASSTPAREYEIGL.

The chain recombines TRBV5-4 with TRBJ2-7; D possibly corresponds to TRBD1 (5 bases). V was shortened by 3 bases and J by 2 bases, with 9 bases between the two germline ends. The germline V gene encodes CDR1 SGHNT and CDR2 YYREEE (reference sequence). The CDR3 runs 13 residues. The CDR3 DNA is TGTGCCAGCAGCTCTGGCAGGGCCTACGAGCAGTACTTC. Its translation: CASSSGRAYEQYF.